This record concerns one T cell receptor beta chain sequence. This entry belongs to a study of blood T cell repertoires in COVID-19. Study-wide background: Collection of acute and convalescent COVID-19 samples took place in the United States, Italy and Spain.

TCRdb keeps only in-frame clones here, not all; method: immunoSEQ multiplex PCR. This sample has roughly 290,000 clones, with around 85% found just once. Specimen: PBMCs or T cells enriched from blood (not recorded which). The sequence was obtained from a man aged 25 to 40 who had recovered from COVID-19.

The CDR3 spells CASSLQRVWGDTQYF. CDR3 coding DNA: TGTGCCAGCAGTTTGCAGCGGGTATGGGGAGATACGCAGTATTTT. This sequence joins TRBV27 and TRBJ2-3, with D possibly being TRBD2 (6 bases). The germline gives CDR1 MNHEY, CDR2 SMNVEV (reference sequence). The CDR3 has 15 amino acids. The V end lost 3 bases, the J end lost 5 bases, and 15 bases lay between the germline ends.